Detailed here is one T cell receptor (beta chain). This sample is drawn from a study of T cell responses to AZD1222 COVID-19 vaccine. Clones were sequenced by immunoSEQ multiplex PCR, and TCRdb holds only the in-frame ones, with some missing. The table has some 200,000 clones, approximately 91% seen once; the top ten hold about 1.7%. V dropped 6 bases and J dropped 9 bases, with 12 bases sitting between them. CDR1 is SNHLY, CDR2 FYNNEI, per germline. This CDR3 has 13 amino acids. The specimen was peripheral blood, collected 28 days after the second AZD1222 dose. The sequence was collected from an adult who received the AZD1222 COVID-19 vaccine. This sequence joins TRBV2 and TRBJ1-6, with a possible D match to TRBD1 (5 bases). The chain's CDR3 is CASRGDFGSPLHF. CDR3 in DNA: TGTGCCAGCAGGGGGGACTTCGGTTCACCCCTCCACTTT.